Below, 29 T cell receptor beta chains from the same sample are listed, as sequenced in a study of response to subunit inactivated influenza vaccine. One entry per CDR3 protein results from TCRdb running MiXCR on the RT-PCR reads. Here the sample spans around 470,000 distinct CDR3 sequences, roughly 7.6% being singletons. The sample was PBMCs from blood, taken around 25 months after vaccination. Every receptor here comes from a man between 50 and 70 years old who received an inactivated influenza vaccine.

The chain recombines TRBV30 with TRBJ2-7; TRBD2 agrees at 9 bases. Germline V gene lookup returns CDR1 GTSNPN and CDR2 SVGIG (reference sequence). The CDR3 loop spans 15 amino acids. V shed 5 bases and J 0 bases; nucleotides not matched to a gene: 8. The CDR3 region has the DNA TGTGCCTGGGAGGCTACTAGCGGGTACTCCTACGAGCAGTACTTC. Translated: CAWEATSGYSYEQYF.

This chain uses TRBV13 with TRBJ2-7; TRBD1 agrees at 9 bases. CDR3 size: 15 residues. The germline V gene has CDR1 PRHDT and CDR2 FYEKMQ (reference sequence). J was trimmed by 4 bases and V by 5 bases; bases with no gene match: 9. This chain's CDR3 is CASSLGQGQTYEQYF. In DNA form, the CDR3 reads TGTGCCAGCAGCCTGGGACAGGGTCAAACATACGAGCAGTACTTC.

This clonotype was observed at least ten times. Written as DNA, the CDR3 is TGTGCCAGCAGCTTCCGGGACAGTACCTACGAGCAGTACTTC. The encoded protein is CASSFRDSTYEQYF. V usage is TRBV5-6 and J usage is TRBJ2-7; TRBD1 agrees at 7 bases. Germline lookup yields CDR1 SGHDT and CDR2 YYEEEE. The J segment lost 2 bases and the V segment lost 2 bases, leaving 4 bases of the junction unmatched. The CDR3 is 14 residues long.

Concerning this clonotype: A much larger clone is a single base away; this may be a read error. The CDR3 DNA follows: TGTGCCAGCCGACTAGCGAGAAGCTCCTACAATCAGCAGTTCTTC. Its translation is CASRLARSSYNQQFF. The chain employs TRBV6-1 and TRBJ2-1, with 8 bases matching TRBD2. Germline V gene lookup returns CDR1 MNHNS and CDR2 SASEGT. CDR3 size: 15 residues.

This clonotype occurred a few times. The chain joins TRBV5-6 to TRBJ2-1; weak D call: TRBD1 (6 bases). The germline V gene has CDR1 SGHDT and CDR2 YYEEEE. Trimming shortened V by 2 bases and J by 8 bases, and 11 bases separated the two germline ends. This CDR3 spans 13 amino acids. Here the CDR3 reads CASSFWGHHEQFF. DNA for the CDR3: TGTGCCAGCAGCTTCTGGGGGCATCATGAGCAGTTCTTC.

At least ten counts were recorded for this clonotype. The chain has TRBV29-1 and TRBJ2-5; no clear D. CDR1 is SQVTM and CDR2 is ANQGSEA in the germline V gene. Deletions cut 0 bases from V and 4 bases from J, with 3 bases between. The CDR3 sequence is 11 residues long. DNA of the CDR3: TGCAGCGTTGAAGATCTAGAGACCCAGTACTTC. This sequence encodes CSVEDLETQYF.

The sample holds a few counts of this clonotype. This sequence joins TRBV7-2 and TRBJ2-1, with 7 bases identical to TRBD1. This CDR3 contains 12 residues. Germline assignment: CDR1 SGHTA and CDR2 FQGNSA. The ends lost 5 bases at V and 10 bases at J; junction bases unmatched: 5. The CDR3 nucleotides are TGTGCCAGCAGCAGAGGACAGGACGAGCAGTTCTTC. Translating it yields CASSRGQDEQFF.

This clonotype was seen a few times. The gene calls are TRBV6-5 and TRBJ2-1, with D perhaps TRBD2 (5 bases). Trimming cost V 2 bases and J 3 bases, with 29 bases left between them. The CDR3 totals 21 residues. CDR1 MNHEY and CDR2 SVGAGI come from the germline V gene. CDR3 DNA sequence: TGTGCCAGCAGTTACGAACCCCGTAGCCCGAGAGCGGTCCTCTTCTACAATGAGCAGTTCTTC. Protein product: CASSYEPRSPRAVLFYNEQFF.

The genes are TRBV6-2 or TRBV6-3 and TRBJ2-5; TRBD1 matches 7 bases. Germline assignment: CDR1 MNHEY and CDR2 SVGEGT. The CDR3 runs 15 residues. V trimming: 6 bases; J trimming: 1 base; junction bases outside the gene matches: 8. The CDR3 nucleotides are TGTGCCAGCAGACTTCCTGGACAGGTCCAAGAGACCCAGTACTTC. This sequence encodes CASRLPGQVQETQYF.

CDR3 DNA sequence: TGTGCCAGCAGACAAGCGGGAGGGCCCGCCTACGAGCAGTACTTC. It yields the protein CASRQAGGPAYEQYF. The chain uses TRBV7-2 and TRBJ2-7; 10 bases line up with TRBD2. The CDR3 sequence is 15 residues long. The V gene end was trimmed by 6 bases and the J gene end by 2 bases; junction bases not matched to a gene: 7. Germline V gene data show CDR1 as SGHTA and CDR2 as FQGNSA.

This chain links TRBV11-2 with TRBJ2-1; no reliable D call. The CDR3 contains 13 residues. V lost 5 bases and J 10 bases, leaving 15 bases between the germline ends. Germline V gene sequence: CDR1 SGHAT, CDR2 FQNNGV. The CDR3 spells CASSPTRRQEQFF. The CDR3 coding sequence is TGTGCCAGCAGCCCCACCAGAAGACAAGAGCAGTTCTTC.

Of note for this clonotype: This clone may be a read error of a much larger clone one base away. The chain joins TRBV12-3 or TRBV12-4 to TRBJ1-1, with D unresolved. CDR3 length: 12 amino acids. CDR3 residues: CARSPAHTEAFF. Here the CDR3 DNA reads TGTGCCCGCAGTCCCGCGCACACTGAAGCTTTCTTT.

This clonotype has ten or more counts. The chain uses TRBV10-3 and TRBJ2-1, with 7 nucleotides matching TRBD1. After removal of 6 bases from V and 1 base from J, the junction contained 0 bases not matched to a gene. CDR1 and CDR2 (germline): ENHRY, SYGVKD. The CDR3 runs to 13 residues. The CDR3 is CAIRDRSYNEQFF. CDR3 DNA: TGTGCCATCAGGGACAGGTCCTACAATGAGCAGTTCTTC.

This clonotype showed up many times. Here the CDR3 DNA reads TGTGCCAGCAGTGCGACTAGCGGGAGCACAGATACGCAGTATTTT. Protein product: CASSATSGSTDTQYF. V is TRBV3-1 and J is TRBJ2-3, with 10 bases lining up with TRBD2. This CDR3 spans 15 amino acids. J lost 0 bases, V lost 6 bases, and 3 bases had no gene match. From germline, CDR1 is LGHDT and CDR2 YNNKEL (reference sequence).

This chain joins TRBV20-1 and TRBJ2-7, with a tentative D call TRBD2 (6 bases). V was trimmed by 0 bases and J by 2 bases, leaving 8 bases between them. Germline V gene sequence: CDR1 DFQATT, CDR2 SNEGSKA (reference sequence). This CDR3 region has 13 residues. CDR3 DNA: TGCAGTGCTAGAGATTTAGCGGCCTACGAGCAGTACTTC. It encodes CSARDLAAYEQYF.

This chain uses TRBV2 with TRBJ2-1; TRBD2 matches 9 bases. V gave up 3 bases and J gave up 8 bases; unmatched junction bases: 11. Per germline, CDR1 SNHLY and CDR2 FYNNEI. CDR3 size: 16 residues. CDR3 sequence: CASSERRAGGSDEQFF. As DNA, the CDR3 is TGTGCCAGCAGTGAGAGGCGAGCGGGAGGTAGTGATGAGCAGTTCTTC.

On this clonotype itself: A clone one base away is much larger, so this may be a read error. CDR3 sequence: CASSKTGTYQETQDF. The CDR3 nucleotides read TGTGCCAGCAGCAAGACAGGGACGTACCAAGAGACCCAGGACTTC. The chain combines TRBV12-3 or TRBV12-4 with TRBJ2-5, with 7 bases identical to TRBD1. The CDR3 has 15 amino acids.

Many counts were recorded for this clonotype. V gene TRBV21-1 combines with J gene TRBJ2-3; the DNA was not used to check the table's D call, TRBD1. TRBV21-1 is given as a pseudogene. This CDR3 region has 12 residues. This CDR3 reads CASNPSKTGAYF. The CDR3 DNA follows: TGTGCCAGCAACCCTTCCAAGACCGGGGCGTATTTT.

In its sample, this clonotype was seen a few times. The chain recombines TRBV9 with TRBJ2-7; TRBD2 is a possible D gene (6 bases). With 3 bases removed from V and 3 bases from J, the gap between germline ends came to 10 bases. The CDR3 runs 13 residues. The germline CDR1 and CDR2 sequences are SGDLS and YYNGEE. CDR3 coding DNA: TGTGCCAGCAGCGGACCGACTAGCTACGAGCAGTACTTC. Its protein product is CASSGPTSYEQYF.

This clonotype was recorded at least ten times. This chain joins TRBV5-1 and TRBJ2-1; 10 nucleotides match TRBD1. CDR1 is SGHRS and CDR2 is YFSETQ in the germline V gene. This CDR3 has 14 residues. J gave up 8 bases and V 4 bases, and 6 bases lay outside the gene matches. CDR3 protein: CASSRGTGEDEQFF. DNA of the CDR3: TGCGCCAGCAGCAGGGGGACAGGGGAGGATGAGCAGTTCTTC.

This chain's CDR3 is CASSTAGVGGEADTQYF. In DNA, the CDR3 is TGTGCCAGCAGTACTGCAGGGGTTGGTGGGGAAGCAGATACGCAGTATTTT. The chain is built from TRBV6-5 and TRBJ2-3; the D gene is possibly TRBD1 (6 bases). CDR1 MNHEY and CDR2 SVGAGI come from the germline V gene. There are 17 residues in the CDR3. Trimming took off 5 bases at V and 4 bases at J, with 22 bases between the two ends.

The chain links TRBV10-3 to TRBJ2-1, with 8 positions matching TRBD1. This CDR3 is built from 13 residues. The germline V gene encodes CDR1 ENHRY and CDR2 SYGVKD. The ends lost 7 bases at V and 6 bases at J; junction bases unmatched: 5. DNA of the CDR3: TGTGCCATCAACTTGGACAGGGCCAATGAGCAGTTCTTC. This sequence encodes CAINLDRANEQFF.

To note about this clonotype: Likely a read error: the CDR3 ends without its conserved phenylalanine or tryptophan. This rearrangement joins TRBV28 to TRBJ2-5; the D gene is possibly TRBD2 (5 bases). The germline V gene has CDR1 MDHEN and CDR2 SYDVKM. Deletions cut 2 bases from V and 9 bases from J, with 13 bases between. The CDR3 extends over 13 amino acids. The CDR3 DNA reads as TGTGCCAGCAGTTTAAGTCCTAGCCCACCCCAGTACGTC. It is translated as CASSLSPSPPQYV.

This clonotype was recorded at least ten times. The chain uses TRBV5-1 and TRBJ2-1; no definite D call. Germline V CDR1 and CDR2: SGHRS, YFSETQ. The ends were cut back, 1 base at V and 8 bases at J, with 13 bases in the middle. The CDR3 is 14 residues long. CDR3 sequence reads: CASSLPLAYDEQFF. The CDR3 DNA reads TGCGCCAGCAGCTTGCCCTTAGCTTACGATGAGCAGTTCTTC.

This clonotype was observed at least ten times. The chain carries TRBV2 and TRBJ2-1, with D possibly matching TRBD2 (5 bases). From germline, CDR1 is SNHLY and CDR2 FYNNEI. Trimming cost V 1 base and J 3 bases, with 13 bases left between them. The CDR3 totals 16 residues. The CDR3, as DNA: TGTGCCAGCAGTGAAGAACGACTCAGCGGCTACAATGAGCAGTTCTTC. Protein: CASSEERLSGYNEQFF.

This clonotype was observed at least ten times. V usage is TRBV2 and J usage is TRBJ1-6; a weak D match, TRBD1 (5 bases). Trimming stripped 3 bases from V and 5 bases from J, with 11 bases between. This CDR3 is 15 amino acids long. Germline values: CDR1 SNHLY, CDR2 FYNNEI. The CDR3 here is CASSEWGTDNSPLHF. In nucleotides, the CDR3 is TGTGCCAGCAGTGAGTGGGGGACTGATAATTCACCCCTCCACTTT.

The V call is TRBV9, the J call TRBJ2-5, with 9 bases that match TRBD2. The germline V gene encodes CDR1 SGDLS and CDR2 YYNGEE. The CDR3 loop spans 16 amino acids. The V and J ends lost 2 bases and 4 bases, in that order; junction bases with no gene match: 9. CDR3 region: CASSVGSSGEGETQYF. DNA for the CDR3: TGTGCCAGCAGCGTGGGGTCTAGCGGGGAGGGAGAGACCCAGTACTTC.

This clonotype occurred many times. The chain is built from TRBV20-1 and TRBJ2-1; 11 bases are a match to TRBD2. V was clipped by 6 bases and J by 7 bases; unmatched bases: 8. The CDR3 is 14 residues long. Germline V gene data show CDR1 as DFQATT and CDR2 as SNEGSKA (reference sequence). CDR3 protein: CSAKGLAGTNEQFF. CDR3 sequence (DNA): TGCAGTGCCAAAGGACTAGCGGGCACTAATGAGCAGTTCTTC.

This rearrangement joins TRBV10-3 to TRBJ2-3; TRBD2 aligns across 7 bases. The CDR3 runs 14 residues. The V gene's germline CDR1 is ENHRY and CDR2 SYGVKD. The V gene end was trimmed by 7 bases and the J gene end by 0 bases; junction bases not matched to a gene: 4. CDR3 in DNA: TGTGCCATCACCAGCGGGAAAAGCACAGATACGCAGTATTTT. As protein: CAITSGKSTDTQYF.